This T cell receptor (beta chain) was obtained from a study of PD-1 blockade in classical Hodgkin lymphoma. This sample's time point: cycle 4 day 1 (C4D1), after 5 to 7 weeks of nivolumab. No patient escaped relapse after autologous stem cell transplantation, and brentuximab vedotin exposure varied. The authors purified CD4+ T cells from thawed PBMCs by magnetic negative selection. Sequencing was performed with immunoSEQ multiplex PCR; in TCRdb, only in-frame clones are kept and a portion is missing. The table lists approximately 5,300 clones, 70% to 80% of them singletons. CDR1 is MNHNS and CDR2 is SASEGT in the germline V gene. With V trimmed by 3 bases and J by 8 bases, 7 bases remained unmatched. The CDR3 consists of 15 residues.

This rearrangement joins TRBV6-1 to TRBJ1-2; TRBD1 aligns across 12 bases. The receptor's source is a human donor with classical Hodgkin lymphoma. The input for sequencing was CD4+ T cells from blood, taken before the fourth cycle of nivolumab. The DNA for the CDR3 is TGTGCCAGCAGTGATGGGGGACAGGGGGCGCGGGGCTACACCTTC. Protein product: CASSDGGQGARGYTF.